Shown below are 9 T cell receptor beta chains from a single sample sequenced in a study of control samples from healthy donors and cancer patients. TCRdb's table, derived via immunoSEQ multiplex PCR, lists solely in-frame clones and lacks some. The sample records about 130,000 clones, 93% being singletons. The sequencing sample was made of PBMCs. These TCRs come from a man between 50 and 59 years old with head and neck cancer.

The chain employs TRBV11-3 and TRBJ1-1; 7 nucleotides align to TRBD1. This CDR3 is 15 amino acids long. V gave up 5 bases and J gave up 1 base; unmatched junction bases: 7. CDR1 is SGHNT, CDR2 YENEEA, per germline. This chain's CDR3 is CASSKRTGQNTEAFF. The CDR3 bases are TGTGCCAGCAGCAAGCGGACAGGCCAGAACACTGAAGCTTTCTTT.

The V gene is TRBV9, the J gene TRBJ1-3, with 8 bases lining up with TRBD1. The CDR3 contains 15 residues. The germline V gene encodes CDR1 SGDLS and CDR2 YYNGEE. J gave up 4 bases and V 3 bases, and 6 bases lay outside the gene matches. The CDR3 sequence is CASSAPGTGGNTIYF. The CDR3 nucleotides read TGTGCCAGCAGCGCCCCCGGGACAGGAGGAAACACCATATATTTT.

This chain links TRBV7-9 with TRBJ1-4, with 12 bases identical to TRBD1. The CDR3 has 17 amino acids. Germline V CDR1 and CDR2: SEHNR, FQNEAQ (reference sequence). V dropped 3 bases and J dropped 0; count of bases not matched to a gene: 2. CDR3 loop: CASSFGTGGTTNEKLFF. In nucleotides, the CDR3 is TGTGCCAGCAGCTTCGGGACAGGGGGCACAACTAATGAAAAACTGTTTTTT. Looking up the rest from reference TRBV7-9 and TRBJ1-4 gives the full variable domain: DTGVSQNPRHKITKRGQNVTFRCDPISEHNRLYWYRQTLGQGPEFLTYFQNEAQLEKSRLLSDRFSAERPKGSFSTLEIQRTEQGDSAMYLCASSFGTGGTTNEKLFFGSGTQLSVL.

Concerning this clone itself: At one boundary the junction diverges from the germline segment, which might be a read error. The chain employs TRBV7-2 and TRBJ2-3, with TRBD1 identical over 10 bases. Germline V lookup: CDR1 SGHTA, CDR2 FQGNSA. CDR3 size: 13 residues. The CDR3 here is CASSFQVGQGPSF. DNA for the CDR3: TGTGCCAGCAGCTTTCAAGTGGGACAGGGGCCCTCTTTT.

The chain has TRBV5-1 and TRBJ2-1, with D tentatively TRBD2 (5 bases). V lost 2 bases to trimming and J lost 0 bases, with 6 bases between them. This CDR3 is 14 amino acids long. Germline CDR1 SGHRS, CDR2 YFSETQ. CDR3 in amino acids: CASSLSGSYNEQFF. DNA of the CDR3: TGCGCCAGCAGCTTAAGCGGCTCCTACAATGAGCAGTTCTTC. Filled out from reference TRBV5-1 and TRBJ2-1, the complete variable domain reads KAGVTQTPRYLIKTRGQQVTLSCSPISGHRSVSWYQQTPGQGLQFLFEYFSETQRNKGNFPGRFSGRQFSNSRSEMNVSTLELGDSALYLCASSLSGSYNEQFFGPGTRLTVL.

V gene TRBV2 combines with J gene TRBJ1-1; the D is unclear. There are 14 residues in the CDR3. Germline CDR1 is SNHLY and CDR2 is FYNNEI. Trimming took 4 bases from V and 1 from J, leaving 10 bases between them. The chain's CDR3 is CASSGRWGNTEAFF. CDR3 nucleotide sequence: TGTGCCAGCAGTGGGCGTTGGGGGAACACTGAAGCTTTCTTT.

This rearrangement joins TRBV27 to TRBJ2-2; 9 bases fit TRBD1. V shed 5 bases, J shed 4 bases, and the junction held 5 bases outside the gene matches. Germline CDR1 and CDR2: MNHEY and SMNVEV (reference sequence). The CDR3 runs to 15 residues. CDR3 sequence (DNA): TGTGCCAGCAGTCCCCGACAGGGGGGCACCGGGGAGCTGTTTTTT. It encodes CASSPRQGGTGELFF.

V is TRBV5-5 and J is TRBJ2-3, with TRBD2 matching over 8 bases. The CDR3 extends over 16 amino acids. CDR1 and CDR2 from the germline V gene are SGHKS and YYEKEE (reference sequence). Unmatched junction bases numbered 9, after V lost 4 bases and J lost 2 bases. CDR3 nucleotides: TGTGCCAGCAGCCGGGCGAGCGGGGGAATCACAGATACGCAGTATTTT. The encoded protein is CASSRASGGITDTQYF. The full variable domain, with the rest looked up from reference TRBV5-5 and TRBJ2-3, is DAGVTQSPTHLIKTRGQQVTLRCSPISGHKSVSWYQQVLGQGPQFIFQYYEKEERGRGNFPDRFSARQFPNYSSELNVNALLLGDSALYLCASSRASGGITDTQYFGPGTRLTVL.

The chain joins TRBV2 to TRBJ1-2; D is undetermined. The CDR3 is 13 amino acids. In germline, CDR1 is SNHLY, CDR2 FYNNEI. The V end lost 6 bases, the J end lost 7 bases, and 15 bases lay between the germline ends. In DNA form, the CDR3 reads TGTGCCAGCAGGGGGTGGGAGGCGTCTGGCTACACCTTC. As protein: CASRGWEASGYTF.